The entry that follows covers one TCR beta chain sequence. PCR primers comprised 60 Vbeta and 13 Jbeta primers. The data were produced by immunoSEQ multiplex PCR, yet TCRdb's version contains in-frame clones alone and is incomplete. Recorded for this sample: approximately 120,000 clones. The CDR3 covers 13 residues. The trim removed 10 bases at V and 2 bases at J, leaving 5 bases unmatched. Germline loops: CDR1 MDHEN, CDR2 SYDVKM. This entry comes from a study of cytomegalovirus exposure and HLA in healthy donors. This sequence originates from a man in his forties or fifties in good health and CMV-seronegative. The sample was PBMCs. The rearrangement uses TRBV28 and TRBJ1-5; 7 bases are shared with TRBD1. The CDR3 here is CAMSGTGNQPQHF. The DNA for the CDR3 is TGTGCCATGTCCGGGACAGGCAATCAGCCCCAGCATTTT.